The source of this T cell receptor (beta chain) is a study of blood T cell repertoires in COVID-19. Study in general: COVID-19 samples, acute and convalescent, were from the United States, Italy and Spain.

The CDR3 is 14 amino acids. Germline lookup yields CDR1 MNHEY and CDR2 SMNVEV (reference sequence). V shed 5 bases and J 5 bases; nucleotides not matched to a gene: 6. In the original analysis: Reference gene primers were amplified, and this amplification served to estimate nucleated cell counts. Clones were sequenced by immunoSEQ multiplex PCR, and TCRdb holds only the in-frame ones, with some missing. The V and J calls and the clone size are those of that table, but D and trimming were determined from the DNA. Counted here are about 98,000 clones, roughly 80% occurring once; the ten biggest clones make up roughly a tenth.

This clonotype was sampled from a woman aged 80 or older with acute or convalescent COVID-19. Input material: peripheral blood. J is TRBJ1-5 and V is TRBV27, with 7 positions matching TRBD1. Here the CDR3 reads CASSRTGAYQPQHF. Here the CDR3 DNA reads TGTGCCAGCAGTAGGACAGGAGCTTATCAGCCCCAGCATTTT.